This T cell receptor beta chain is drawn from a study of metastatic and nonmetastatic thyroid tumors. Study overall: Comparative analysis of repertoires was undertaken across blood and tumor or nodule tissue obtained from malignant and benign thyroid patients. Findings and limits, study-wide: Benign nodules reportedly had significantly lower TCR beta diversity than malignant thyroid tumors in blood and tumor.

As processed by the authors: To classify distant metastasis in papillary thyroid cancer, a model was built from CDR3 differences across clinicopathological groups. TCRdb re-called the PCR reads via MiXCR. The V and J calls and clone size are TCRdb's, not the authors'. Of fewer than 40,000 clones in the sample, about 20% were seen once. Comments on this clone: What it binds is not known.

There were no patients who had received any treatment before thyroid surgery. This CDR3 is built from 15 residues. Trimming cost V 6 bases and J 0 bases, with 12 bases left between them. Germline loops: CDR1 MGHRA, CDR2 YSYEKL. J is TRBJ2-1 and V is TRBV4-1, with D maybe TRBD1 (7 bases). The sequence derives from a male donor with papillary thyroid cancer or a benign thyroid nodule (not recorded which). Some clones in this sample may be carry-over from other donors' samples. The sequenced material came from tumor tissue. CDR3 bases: TGCGCCAGCAGTCAGGGGGGACTCTCCTACAATGAGCAGTTCTTC. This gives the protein CASSQGGLSYNEQFF.